What follows are 18 T cell receptor beta chains derived from one specimen sequenced in a study of T-cell reconstitution after alpha-beta-depleted transplantation in children. For TCRbeta, the library was prepared with unique molecular identifiers. TCRdb redid the calling of the PCR reads with MiXCR, one entry per CDR3 protein. Of approximately 400,000 distinct CDR3 sequences listed, 15% to 20% are singletons. The specimen comprised PBMCs, mostly from graft donor cells, sampled 360 days after TCRalphabeta/CD19-depleted stem cell transplant. Receptors originate from a boy under two years old who had a stem cell transplant for Wiskott-Aldrich syndrome, so the T cells may come from the graft donor.

The CDR3 coding sequence is TGTGCCAGCAGTTACCGACTAGCTTCTCATCGGGATACGCAGTATTTT. Amino acid sequence: CASSYRLASHRDTQYF. The rearrangement links TRBV3-1 to TRBJ2-3, with 7 bases that match TRBD2. CDR3 size: 16 residues. J gave up 6 bases and V 6 bases, and 15 bases lay outside the gene matches. Germline V gives CDR1 LGHDT, CDR2 YNNKEL (reference sequence).

In this sample, this clonotype turned up a few times. A read error may account for a junction end that differs from germline. J is TRBJ2-2 and V is TRBV6-2 or TRBV6-3, with a tentative D call TRBD1 (6 bases). Germline CDR1 is MNHEY and CDR2 is SVGEGT. The CDR3 is 15 residues long. CDR3 protein: CASRPGPRDTRELFF. The CDR3 DNA follows: TGTGCCAGCAGACCGGGGCCCCGGGACACCCGGGAGCTGTTTTTT.

V and J are TRBV28 and TRBJ2-7, with D perhaps given as TRBD1 or TRBD2 (5 bases each). The CDR3 has 15 amino acids. Germline lookup yields CDR1 MDHEN and CDR2 SYDVKM. V dropped 6 bases and J dropped 0 bases, with 15 bases sitting between them. The CDR3 loop is CASSPSGTRSYEQYF. For the CDR3, the DNA is TGTGCCAGCAGCCCGTCCGGGACCCGCTCCTACGAGCAGTACTTC. Full variable domain (missing parts from reference TRBV28 and TRBJ2-7): DVKVTQSSRYLVKRTGEKVFLECVQDMDHENMFWYRQDPGLGLRLIYFSYDVKMKEKGDIPEGYSVSREKKERFSLILESASTNQTSMYLCASSPSGTRSYEQYFGPGTRLTVT.

The genes are TRBV2 and TRBJ1-6, with a tentative D call TRBD1 (6 bases). The CDR3 spans 12 residues. V lost 7 bases and J 7 bases, leaving 8 bases between the germline ends. The germline CDR1 and CDR2 sequences are SNHLY and FYNNEI. CDR3 sequence reads: CASKGGNSPLHF. In DNA, the CDR3 is TGTGCCAGCAAGGGGGGAAATTCACCCCTCCACTTT.

This clonotype occurred a few times. The CDR3 region has the DNA TGCGCCAGCAGCTTGTCCAGCCACCCCAACTACGAGCAGTACTTC. It translates to CASSLSSHPNYEQYF. The J gene is TRBJ2-7, the V gene TRBV5-1; D is ambiguous. CDR3 size: 15 residues. V lost 1 base, J lost 3 bases, and 14 bases lay in between. CDR1 SGHRS and CDR2 YFSETQ come from the germline V gene.

This clonotype has a handful of counts. The V gene is TRBV7-2, the J gene TRBJ2-3; 7 bases map to TRBD1. The CDR3 length is 13 residues. The V gene end was trimmed by 8 bases and the J gene end by 5 bases; junction bases not matched to a gene: 7. Germline loops: CDR1 SGHTA, CDR2 FQGNSA. Written as DNA, the CDR3 is TGTGCCAGCCAAAGAAGGGGGCAAGATACGCAGTATTTT. Its translation: CASQRRGQDTQYF.

This clonotype was counted a few times. V and J are TRBV5-1 and TRBJ2-2; 8 bases agree with TRBD2. The CDR3 covers 17 residues. Germline V gene lookup returns CDR1 SGHRS and CDR2 YFSETQ. The V segment lost 0 bases and the J segment 0 bases; nucleotides outside the gene matches: 4. CDR3 bases: TGCGCCAGCAGCTTGGCGGGAGGGATTGCGAACACCGGGGAGCTGTTTTTT. This encodes CASSLAGGIANTGELFF.

In this sample, this clonotype turned up a few times. The chain carries TRBV6-1 and TRBJ2-2; D call uncertain. The ends were cut back, 7 bases at V and 8 bases at J, with 11 bases in the middle. CDR3 size: 12 residues. Per the germline V gene, CDR1 is MNHNS and CDR2 is SASEGT. The CDR3 spells CASILAEGELFF. In DNA, the CDR3 is TGTGCCAGCATCCTCGCTGAAGGGGAGCTGTTTTTT.

The chain recombines TRBV10-3 with TRBJ1-2, with D uncertain. CDR3 length: 14 amino acids. The V and J ends lost 7 bases and 4 bases respectively, with 16 bases between them. Germline lookup yields CDR1 ENHRY and CDR2 SYGVKD. The CDR3 DNA reads TGTGCCATCACCCCGCAGGCCAACGGCTATGGCTACACCTTC. Translated, it gives CAITPQANGYGYTF.

This clonotype was found a few times. The chain carries TRBV6-1 and TRBJ2-1; D is uncertain. The ends were cut back, 8 bases at V and 9 bases at J, with 23 bases in the middle. The CDR3 is 15 residues long. Germline CDR1 reads MNHNS; CDR2 reads SASEGT. For the CDR3, the DNA is TGTGCCAGCCCCCGAGACGGGCCCTCGGAAGGTGAGCAGTTCTTC. It yields the protein CASPRDGPSEGEQFF.

This clonotype was detected only a few times. V usage is TRBV30 and J usage is TRBJ2-1; D is perhaps TRBD2 (5 bases). This CDR3 comprises 18 residues. Germline values: CDR1 GTSNPN, CDR2 SVGIG (reference sequence). Trimming took off 0 bases at V and 2 bases at J, with 20 bases between the two ends. The CDR3: CAWSVPRTPQLTYNEQFF. The CDR3 DNA sequence: TGTGCCTGGAGTGTACCCCGGACTCCTCAACTGACCTACAATGAGCAGTTCTTC.

This clonotype occurred a few times. V and J are TRBV18 and TRBJ1-2; TRBD1 is a possible D gene (5 bases). The CDR3 has 13 amino acids. V shed 10 bases and J shed 3 bases, with 15 bases lying between them. Germline V CDR1 and CDR2: KGHSH, LQKENI. CDR3 DNA sequence: TGTGCCACCCGGGGCGGTTCTTACTATGGCTACACCTTC. Translating it yields CATRGGSYYGYTF.

A few counts support this clonotype. The chain combines TRBV12-3 or TRBV12-4 with TRBJ1-5; 7 bases agree with TRBD1. This CDR3 is built from 14 residues. Germline trimming cut 4 bases from V and 7 bases from J; bases unmatched to any gene: 7. The CDR3 DNA reads TGTGCCAGCAGTTCCCGACAGGGAAGACAGCCCCAGCATTTT. Translated, it gives CASSSRQGRQPQHF.

This clonotype turned up a few times. The chain is built from TRBV7-9 and TRBJ1-1; no reliable D call. CDR3 length equals 13 residues. Trimming stripped 6 bases from V and 7 bases from J, with 15 bases between. Germline CDR1 SEHNR, CDR2 FQNEAQ (reference sequence). CDR3: CASRFDLLREAFF. The DNA of the CDR3 is TGTGCCAGCAGGTTCGACCTCTTGCGTGAAGCTTTCTTT.

The rearrangement links TRBV10-3 to TRBJ2-7; 7 bases are shared with TRBD2. Germline trimming cut 7 bases from V and 3 bases from J; bases unmatched to any gene: 9. From germline, CDR1 is ENHRY and CDR2 SYGVKD. The CDR3 covers 14 residues. This chain's CDR3 is CAIKPYPGGYEQYF. DNA of the CDR3: TGTGCCATCAAACCCTACCCGGGGGGCTACGAGCAGTACTTC.

This chain links TRBV29-1 with TRBJ2-1; 11 bases map to TRBD2. This CDR3 has 13 amino acids. Germline lookup yields CDR1 SQVTM and CDR2 ANQGSEA. The V gene end was trimmed by 8 bases and the J gene end by 7 bases; junction bases not matched to a gene: 7. The CDR3 DNA follows: TGCAGCCATACTAGCGGGAGAGGTAATGAGCAGTTCTTC. This gives the protein CSHTSGRGNEQFF.

The CDR3 here is CASSPQGLAGTDTQYF. In DNA form, the CDR3 reads TGTGCCAGCAGCCCTCAGGGACTAGCGGGCACAGATACGCAGTATTTT. This chain links TRBV7-2 with TRBJ2-3; 11 positions match TRBD2. CDR3 size: 16 residues. CDR1 SGHTA and CDR2 FQGNSA come from the germline V gene. The V gene end was trimmed by 5 bases and the J gene end by 1 base; junction bases not matched to a gene: 5.

This clonotype appeared a few times. This chain uses TRBV7-2 with TRBJ2-2; 8 bases align to TRBD2. CDR3 size: 14 residues. V was clipped by 2 bases and J by 8 bases; unmatched bases: 4. Germline V lookup: CDR1 SGHTA, CDR2 FQGNSA. The CDR3 is CASSLTSGTGELFF. The DNA for the CDR3 is TGTGCCAGCAGCTTAACTAGCGGTACTGGGGAGCTGTTTTTT.